This TCR beta chain was recorded in a study of response to subunit inactivated influenza vaccine. TCRdb reprocessed the RT-PCR reads via MiXCR and lists one record per CDR3 protein. The sample holds roughly 290,000 distinct CDR3 sequences; about a fifth are singletons and the top ten take roughly 10%. This clonotype showed up many times. Its matching antigen is unknown. The CDR3 loop spans 15 amino acids. From germline, CDR1 is LNHDA and CDR2 SQIVND (reference sequence). V lost 7 bases to trimming and J lost 2 bases, with 15 bases between them. Notes on the study in general: Each seasonal influenza vaccination recruits few new T cells, the authors suggested.

The source was PBMCs from blood, collected less than 22 months after vaccination. The sequence derives from a man aged 50-75 years who received an inactivated influenza vaccine. The rearrangement links TRBV19 to TRBJ1-5; maybe TRBD1 (6 bases). The DNA of the CDR3 is TGTGCCAGTATCCCCACAGGGAGGCGCAATCAGCCCCAGCATTTT. This encodes CASIPTGRRNQPQHF.